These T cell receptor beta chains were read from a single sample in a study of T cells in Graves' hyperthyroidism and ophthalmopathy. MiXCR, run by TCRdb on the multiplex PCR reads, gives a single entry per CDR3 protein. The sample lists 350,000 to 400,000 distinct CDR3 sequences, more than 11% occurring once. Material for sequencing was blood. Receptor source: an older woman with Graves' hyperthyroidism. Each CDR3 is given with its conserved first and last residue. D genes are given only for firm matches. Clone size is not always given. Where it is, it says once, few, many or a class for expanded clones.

CASSVGEYNEQFF | TGTGCCAGCAGTGTAGGGGAGTACAATGAGCAGTTCTTC | many | NA | TRBJ2-1 | TRBV12-3/TRBV12-4
CASSFQTSGSTGELFF | TGTGCCAGCAGTTTTCAAACTAGCGGGAGCACCGGGGAGCTGTTTTTT | few | TRBD2 | TRBJ2-2 | TRBV27
CASSYTRGRVNEQYF | TGTGCCAGCAGCTACACACGGGGGCGGGTGAACGAGCAGTACTTC | NA | NA | TRBJ2-7 | TRBV11-3
CASRFPTGKGGYGYTF | TGTGCCAGCAGATTCCCGACAGGGAAGGGAGGCTATGGCTACACCTTC | many | TRBD1 | TRBJ1-2 | TRBV28
CATSEPGRGLGTDTQYF | TGTGCCACCAGTGAGCCTGGACGCGGGCTTGGCACAGATACGCAGTATTTT | NA | NA | TRBJ2-3 | TRBV24-1
CASSVGEGGQPQHF | TGTGCCAGCAGCGTTGGGGAGGGAGGCCAGCCCCAGCATTTT | NA | NA | TRBJ1-5 | TRBV9
CAWSEGLAHYTDTQYF | TGTGCCTGGAGTGAGGGGTTAGCTCATTACACAGATACGCAGTATTTT | many | NA | TRBJ2-3 | TRBV30
CASSRGLAENTGELFF | TGTGCCAGCTCACGCGGACTAGCGGAGAACACCGGGGAGCTGTTTTTT | NA | TRBD2 | TRBJ2-2 | TRBV18
CASSYLLKTSGNEQYF | TGTGCCAGCAGTTACCTTTTGAAGACTAGCGGGAACGAGCAGTACTTC | NA | TRBD2 | TRBJ2-7 | TRBV6-5
CASSALDRLPSTDTQYF | TGTGCCAGCAGCGCCCTGGACCGCCTTCCCAGCACAGATACGCAGTATTTT | many | NA | TRBJ2-3 | TRBV28
CASSSTGVRISEAFF | TGTGCCAGCAGTTCGACAGGGGTACGAATATCTGAAGCTTTCTTT | many | TRBD1 | TRBJ1-1 | TRBV28
CSGIDGRLYEQYF | TGCAGTGGGATCGACGGAAGATTGTACGAGCAGTACTTC | NA | NA | TRBJ2-7 | TRBV20-1
CASRSTGTPNTEAFF | TGTGCCAGCAGAAGTACCGGGACACCAAACACTGAAGCTTTCTTT | many | NA | TRBJ1-1 | TRBV7-8
CASSRGSEQLAPSSYEQYF | TGTGCCAGCAGTAGGGGGAGCGAGCAGTTGGCTCCGAGCTCCTACGAGCAGTACTTC | NA | NA | TRBJ2-7 | TRBV28
CASSALAAETQYF | TGTGCCAGCAGTGCCCTAGCAGCAGAGACCCAGTACTTC | many | NA | TRBJ2-5 | TRBV12-3/TRBV12-4
CASSEGRFYEQYF | TGTGCCAGCAGTGAAGGCAGATTCTACGAGCAGTACTTC | many | NA | TRBJ2-7 | TRBV2
CATPVNRGSYEQYF | TGTGCCACCCCGGTGAATCGCGGCTCCTACGAGCAGTACTTC | many | NA | TRBJ2-7 | TRBV6-2/TRBV6-3
CASSRTSGNPDTQYF | TGTGCCAGTAGTCGGACTAGCGGGAACCCAGATACGCAGTATTTT | NA | TRBD2 | TRBJ2-3 | TRBV19
CATSDPTTSGKTYNEQFF | TGTGCCACCAGTGACCCTACGACTAGCGGCAAAACCTACAATGAGCAGTTCTTC | many | TRBD2 | TRBJ2-1 | TRBV24-1
CSARASGYRDDTQYF | TGCAGTGCTAGAGCCTCGGGATATCGGGACGATACGCAGTATTTT | many | NA | TRBJ2-3 | TRBV20-1
CASSGTSGVLRKQFF | TGCGCCAGCTCCGGGACTAGCGGGGTCCTAAGGAAGCAGTTCTTC | many | TRBD2 | TRBJ2-1 | TRBV5-1
CATRAPDYNEQYF | TGTGCCACCAGGGCACCGGACTACAATGAGCAGTACTTC | NA | NA | TRBJ2-7 | TRBV24-1
CASSHTGTDTQYF | TGTGCCAGCAGCCACACAGGCACAGATACGCAGTATTTT | many | NA | TRBJ2-3 | TRBV14
CASSGSGGSGNTIYF | TGTGCCAGCAGCGGATCAGGGGGCTCTGGAAACACCATATATTTT | many | TRBD1 | TRBJ1-3 | TRBV9
CASSPDRAGANVLTF | TGCGCCAGCAGCCCTGACAGGGCTGGGGCCAACGTCCTGACTTTC | many | TRBD1 | TRBJ2-6 | TRBV5-1
CATSESGVSDTQYF | TGTGCCACCAGTGAATCTGGAGTTTCAGATACGCAGTATTTT | many | NA | TRBJ2-3 | TRBV24-1
CASSYPGVGEQYF | TGTGCCAGCAGTTACCCCGGGGTCGGGGAGCAGTACTTC | many | NA | TRBJ2-7 | TRBV6-2/TRBV6-3
CASSEGVGTGELFF | TGTGCCAGCAGTGAGGGGGTGGGCACCGGGGAGCTGTTTTTT | NA | NA | TRBJ2-2 | TRBV25-1
CASRRGHNYGYTF | TGTGCCAGCAGGCGAGGACACAACTATGGCTACACCTTC | few | NA | TRBJ1-2 | TRBV27
CASTPPRGPYEQYF | TGTGCCAGCACTCCACCGCGGGGGCCCTACGAGCAGTACTTC | NA | NA | TRBJ2-7 | TRBV7-9
CASSPANRADGYTF | TGTGCCAGCTCACCAGCAAACAGGGCAGATGGCTACACCTTC | many | NA | TRBJ1-2 | TRBV18
CASSSRSTRDTQYF | TGTGCCAGCAGTTCCCGCTCCACACGAGATACGCAGTATTTT | many | NA | TRBJ2-3 | TRBV6-1
CASSPTGPPTDTQYF | TGTGCCAGCTCACCGACAGGGCCCCCGACAGATACGCAGTATTTT | few | TRBD1 | TRBJ2-3 | TRBV18
CAIPEASGRTANTGELFF | TGTGCCATCCCGGAAGCTAGCGGGAGAACCGCGAACACCGGGGAGCTGTTTTTT | many | TRBD2 | TRBJ2-2 | TRBV12-3/TRBV12-4
CASSHGTVEEQFF | TGTGCCAGCAGCCACGGGACGGTGGAGGAGCAGTTCTTC | once | NA | TRBJ2-1 | TRBV11-2
CAITEGGSAYEQYF | TGTGCCATCACCGAAGGGGGGTCGGCCTACGAGCAGTACTTC | few | NA | TRBJ2-7 | TRBV10-3
CATSDSGTSGAGELFF | TGTGCCACCAGTGATTCGGGGACTAGCGGCGCCGGGGAGCTGTTTTTT | NA | TRBD2 | TRBJ2-2 | TRBV24-1
CASSQTSGRPGAGELVF | TGTGCCAGCAGCCAAACTAGCGGGAGGCCGGGCGCCGGGGAGCTGGTTTTT | NA | TRBD2 | TRBJ2-2 | TRBV12-3/TRBV12-4
CAITETMNTEAFF | TGTGCCATCACGGAGACCATGAACACTGAAGCTTTCTTT | many | NA | TRBJ1-1 | TRBV10-3
CASRDSHWGTDTQYF | TGTGCCAGCAGGGACAGCCATTGGGGCACAGATACGCAGTATTTT | many | NA | TRBJ2-3 | TRBV6-4
CASSEGTNYEQYF | TGCGCCAGCAGTGAAGGGACTAACTACGAGCAGTACTTC | NA | TRBD2 | TRBJ2-7 | TRBV10-1
CASSSTSGSPPYF | TGTGCCAGCAGCTCAACTAGCGGGAGCCCTCCTTACTTC | many | TRBD2 | TRBJ2-7 | TRBV7-6
CASSQDLHWDYGYTF | TGCGCCAGCAGCCAAGATCTACATTGGGACTATGGCTACACCTTC | many | NA | TRBJ1-2 | TRBV4-1
CACLSVGVEAFF | TGTGCCTGCCTGTCGGTCGGAGTTGAAGCTTTCTTT | many | NA | TRBJ1-1 | TRBV30
CASSPRGQGGSEQYF | TGTGCCAGCTCGCCCCGGGGACAGGGGGGATCCGAGCAGTACTTC | many | TRBD1 | TRBJ2-7 | TRBV18
CASEKDRALYEQYF | TGTGCCAGCGAAAAGGACAGGGCCCTCTACGAGCAGTACTTC | few | TRBD1 | TRBJ2-7 | TRBV6-1
CASSWLKSGRVTGELFF | TGTGCCAGCAGCTGGCTAAAGAGCGGGAGGGTCACCGGGGAGCTGTTTTTT | NA | TRBD2 | TRBJ2-2 | TRBV13
CASSIRYLRQPQHF | TGTGCCAGTAGTATCCGTTATTTGCGTCAGCCCCAGCATTTT | NA | NA | TRBJ1-5 | TRBV19
CSASDPMTNEKLFF | TGCAGTGCTAGCGACCCCATGACTAATGAAAAACTGTTTTTT | many | NA | TRBJ1-4 | TRBV20-1
CASSSGSYEQYF | TGTGCCAGCAGTTCTGGGTCCTACGAGCAGTACTTC | many | NA | TRBJ2-7 | TRBV12-3/TRBV12-4
CASSEFRDRAEQYF | TGTGCCAGCAGCGAATTCCGGGACAGGGCGGAGCAGTACTTC | many | TRBD1 | TRBJ2-7 | TRBV11-3